This T cell receptor beta chain was identified in a study of T cells in Graves' hyperthyroidism and ophthalmopathy. Amplification targeted TCR beta CDR3 regions from RNA transcripts. First-round RT-PCR with HTBI primers amplified the TCR CDR3 region. Using its own MiXCR run on the multiplex PCR reads, TCRdb lists one record per CDR3 protein. The sample consists of roughly 400,000 distinct CDR3 sequences, around 15% of them appearing once. The CDR3 has 12 amino acids. The germline V gene encodes CDR1 LNHNV and CDR2 YYDKDF (reference sequence). Trimming took 3 bases from V and 7 from J, leaving 9 bases between them. There are a few counts of this clonotype. Antigen unknown. Findings and limits, study-wide: Model-based prediction identified ophthalmopathy a median about 6.8 months prior to its onset.

The TCR originated in a man aged 45-65 years with Graves' ophthalmopathy. Sequenced sample: blood. The chain combines TRBV15 with TRBJ1-1; no definite D call. This CDR3 reads CATSRDVGEAFF. CDR3 coding DNA: TGTGCCACCAGCAGGGACGTTGGTGAAGCTTTCTTT.